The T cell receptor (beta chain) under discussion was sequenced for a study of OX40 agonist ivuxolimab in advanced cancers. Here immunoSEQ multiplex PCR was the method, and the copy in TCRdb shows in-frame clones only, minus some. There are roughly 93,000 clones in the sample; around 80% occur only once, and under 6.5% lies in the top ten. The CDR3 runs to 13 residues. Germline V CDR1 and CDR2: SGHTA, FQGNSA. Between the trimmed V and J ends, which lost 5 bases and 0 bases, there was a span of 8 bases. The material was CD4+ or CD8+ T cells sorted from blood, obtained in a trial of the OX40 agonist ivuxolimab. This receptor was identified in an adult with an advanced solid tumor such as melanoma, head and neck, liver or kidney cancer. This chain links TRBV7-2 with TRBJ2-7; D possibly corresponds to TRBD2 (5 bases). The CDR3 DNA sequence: TGTGCCAGCAGCCCGAGGGTCTCCTACGAGCAGTACTTC. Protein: CASSPRVSYEQYF.